This T cell receptor beta chain was captured by sequencing in a study of blood T cell repertoires in COVID-19. Study in general: From the United States, Italy and Spain came samples of acute and convalescent COVID-19. Sample material is recorded as cDNA or gDNA derived from T cells, B-cell-depleted T cells, or PBMCs.

In germline, CDR1 is SGHNT, CDR2 YENEEA. The CDR3 sequence is 15 residues long. V lost 4 bases, J lost 8 bases, and 8 bases stayed unmatched. Original analysis: Reference gene primer amplification in the assay estimated nucleated cell counts. The repertoire was sequenced with immunoSEQ multiplex PCR; TCRdb's copy has only in-frame clones and lacks some. V, J and clone size are taken as reported in that table, and D and trimming were inferred from the DNA itself. The data contain around 700,000 clones, around 90% of them singletons. The chain carries TRBV11-3 and TRBJ1-6, with 7 bases that match TRBD1. The receptor's source is a woman aged 18-29 years with acute or convalescent COVID-19. The sequenced sample consisted of peripheral blood. The CDR3 DNA is TGTGCCAGCAGCTCGAAGGGGACAGCGGATTCACCCCTCCACTTT. Encoded protein: CASSSKGTADSPLHF. Together with reference TRBV11-3 and TRBJ1-6, the CDR3 gives the full variable domain: EAGVVQSPRYKIIEKKQPVAFWCNPISGHNTLYWYLQNLGQGPELLIRYENEEAVDDSQLPKDRFSAERLKGVDSTLKIQPAELGDSAVYLCASSSKGTADSPLHFGNGTRLTVT.